Each of the 10 T cell receptor beta chains below was sequenced from the same sample in a study of T cells in Graves' hyperthyroidism and ophthalmopathy (dated by TCRdb to the late 2010s). The library was made by multiplex PCR. Instrument used: Illumina HiSeq 2000. TCR beta CDR3 regions were amplified from RNA transcripts. For the first round of RT-PCR on the TCR CDR3, the HTBI primer set was used together with the Qiagen OneStep RT-PCR kit. TCRdb handled the public reads itself, with Q25 trimming in fastp and clone calling in MiXCR, and kept productive beta chains. Each record represents a unique CDR3 protein, reported with the most common genes and DNA among its rows. The sample table records over 700,000 distinct CDR3 sequences; about 35% of these occur just once. Around 30% of the sample belongs to the ten largest clones. Sequences were obtained from blood. These receptors all stem from a middle-aged woman with Graves' hyperthyroidism.

This clonotype occurred many times. This chain uses TRBV7-2 with TRBJ1-5; no clear D gene. Trimming left V 0 bases short and J 1 base short, with 7 bases between. Germline CDR1 is SGHTA and CDR2 is FQGNSA. The CDR3 covers 15 residues. CDR3 residues: CASSLAGSSNQPQHF. Here the CDR3 DNA reads TGTGCCAGCAGCTTAGCCGGATCGAGCAATCAGCCCCAGCATTTT.

This clonotype has a handful of counts. This CDR3 fails to terminate in the conserved phenylalanine or tryptophan, so it likely reflects a read error. It is unclear where the CDR3 begins or ends on the DNA, so no DNA is shown, and the CDR3 is as TCRdb lists it. The chain has TRBV10-3 and TRBJ1-4; the table's D call of TRBD1 was not tested on the DNA. The CDR3 is 9 residues long, ends included. CDR1 and CDR2 (germline): ENHRY, SYGVKD. CDR3 sequence reads: CAITWTGFY.

Details on this clonotype: It may be a read error: a sequence one base away is much more abundant. J is TRBJ1-1 and V is TRBV7-3; no clear D. Germline CDR1 SGHTA, CDR2 FQGTGA. CDR3 length equals 11 residues. Trimming shortened V by 7 bases and J by 8 bases, and 11 bases separated the two germline ends. The CDR3 DNA reads TGTGCCAGCAACGCTGCCCTAGAAGCTTTCTTT. Its protein product is CASNAALEAFF.

This clonotype was observed at least ten times. The chain is built from TRBV7-8 and TRBJ1-2; the D is unclear. Germline V gene lookup returns CDR1 SGHVS and CDR2 FQNEAQ. V dropped 1 base and J dropped 6 bases, with 21 bases sitting between them. The CDR3 covers 17 residues. In DNA form, the CDR3 reads TGTGCCAGCAGCTTAGGGACCTCGCCCCATTCGGTGAATGGCTACACCTTC. This sequence encodes CASSLGTSPHSVNGYTF.

The rearrangement joins TRBV29-1 to TRBJ2-7; 9 bases are shared with TRBD1. The CDR3 extends over 14 amino acids. The V and J ends lost 2 bases and 7 bases, in that order; junction bases with no gene match: 9. Germline V gene data show CDR1 as SQVTM and CDR2 as ANQGSEA. The CDR3 nucleotides are TGCAGCGTTGAATGGGGGACAGGGAGGAATGAGCAGTACTTC. Its translation is CSVEWGTGRNEQYF.

The gene calls are TRBV2 and TRBJ1-1; 7 nucleotides line up with TRBD1. With 3 bases clipped from V and 3 bases from J, the junction kept 10 bases outside the gene matches. Germline values: CDR1 SNHLY, CDR2 FYNNEI. This CDR3 comprises 16 residues. This chain's CDR3 is CASSEVARGPDTEAFF. The DNA for the CDR3 is TGTGCCAGCAGTGAGGTAGCGAGGGGGCCGGACACTGAAGCTTTCTTT.

This clonotype was seen at least ten times. This chain uses TRBV19 with TRBJ1-5, with D unresolved. The V end lost 3 bases, the J end lost 3 bases, and 6 bases lay between the germline ends. This CDR3 is 13 amino acids long. Germline V lookup: CDR1 LNHDA, CDR2 SQIVND (reference sequence). DNA for the CDR3: TGTGCCAGTAGTATCCGGTACAATCAGCCCCAGCATTTT. Amino acids: CASSIRYNQPQHF.

The rearrangement uses TRBV7-2 and TRBJ2-2; 7 nucleotides line up with TRBD1. J was trimmed by 11 bases and V by 1 base; bases with no gene match: 4. The CDR3 length is 13 residues. CDR1 and CDR2 from the germline V gene are SGHTA and FQGNSA. CDR3 DNA: TGTGCCAGCAGCTTAGGACAGGGTGGTGAGCTGTTTTTT. Translating it yields CASSLGQGGELFF.

J is TRBJ1-6 and V is TRBV5-1; 7 nucleotides line up with TRBD1. The CDR3 has 16 residues. Germline V gives CDR1 SGHRS, CDR2 YFSETQ. V dropped 4 bases and J dropped 7; count of bases not matched to a gene: 11. CDR3: CASSQGIQGINSPLHF. The CDR3 DNA follows: TGCGCCAGCAGCCAAGGTATACAGGGGATAAATTCACCCCTCCACTTT. Looking up the rest from reference TRBV5-1 and TRBJ1-6 gives the full variable domain: KAGVTQTPRYLIKTRGQQVTLSCSPISGHRSVSWYQQTPGQGLQFLFEYFSETQRNKGNFPGRFSGRQFSNSRSEMNVSTLELGDSALYLCASSQGIQGINSPLHFGNGTRLTVT.

This chain links TRBV12-3 or TRBV12-4 with TRBJ1-4; the D is unclear. The CDR3 is made up of 14 amino acids. Trimming cost V 6 bases and J 5 bases, with 13 bases left between them. The CDR3 sequence is CASSRTGKNEKLFF. The CDR3, as DNA: TGTGCCAGCAGCAGGACTGGGAAAAATGAAAAACTGTTTTTT.